These 17 T cell receptor beta chains share one sample of origin, sequenced in a study of cytomegalovirus exposure and HLA in healthy donors. The table came from immunoSEQ multiplex PCR; TCRdb's copy has only in-frame clones and leaves some out. The table lists approximately 190,000 clones, more than 75% of them singletons. Material for sequencing was PBMCs. The origin of the receptors is a man in his late teens or twenties in good health and CMV-seropositive.

J is TRBJ1-2 and V is TRBV5-4; TRBD1 might be the D (5 bases). V was clipped by 4 bases and J by 3 bases, with 16 bases between them. The CDR3 sequence is 15 residues long. Germline V CDR1 and CDR2: SGHNT, YYREEE (reference sequence). The CDR3 reads CASSRVQGTYYGYTF. For the CDR3, the DNA is TGTGCCAGCAGCCGAGTGCAGGGAACATACTATGGCTACACCTTC.

This chain joins TRBV19 and TRBJ1-2; no firm D call. The CDR3 sequence is 12 residues long. Trimming took 11 bases from V and 0 from J, leaving 10 bases between them. Germline CDR1 is LNHDA and CDR2 is SQIVND (reference sequence). The CDR3 loop is CASSGANYGYTF. The CDR3 nucleotides read TGTGCCTCCAGCGGAGCTAACTATGGCTACACCTTC.

The gene calls are TRBV30 and TRBJ2-3; D is uncertain. This CDR3 is 11 amino acids long. Germline CDR1 GTSNPN, CDR2 SVGIG (reference sequence). Trimming pared 3 bases from V and 5 bases from J, leaving 6 bases between. The CDR3 DNA is TGTGCCTGGAGGTTCCTAGATACGCAGTATTTT. It specifies CAWRFLDTQYF.

This chain links TRBV7-2 with TRBJ1-1; D perhaps matches TRBD1 (6 bases). V was shortened by 5 bases and J by 1 base, with 8 bases between the two germline ends. In germline, CDR1 is SGHTA, CDR2 FQGNSA. The CDR3 sequence is 13 residues long. CDR3 protein: CASSRDTNTEAFF. The DNA for the CDR3 is TGTGCCAGCAGCCGGGACACGAACACTGAAGCTTTCTTT.

This rearrangement joins TRBV7-9 to TRBJ1-3; no reliable D call. Trimming pared 1 base from V and 0 bases from J, leaving 7 bases between. The CDR3 has 15 residues. Germline CDR1 and CDR2: SEHNR and FQNEAQ (reference sequence). The CDR3 DNA is TGTGCCAGCAGCTTAGACAGCCTCTCTGGAAACACCATATATTTT. Protein: CASSLDSLSGNTIYF.

The chain uses TRBV5-6 and TRBJ1-5; TRBD1 agrees at 9 bases. The CDR3 sequence is 16 residues long. Germline CDR1 SGHDT, CDR2 YYEEEE. Trimming removed 2 bases from V and 5 bases from J; junction bases left unmatched: 8. CDR3 coding DNA: TGTGCCAGCAGCTTATTCGGACAGGGGAGGGATCAGCCCCAGCATTTT. The encoded protein is CASSLFGQGRDQPQHF.

The rearrangement links TRBV7-3 to TRBJ2-1, with 15 nucleotides matching TRBD2. There are 16 residues in the CDR3. V lost 2 bases to trimming and J lost 7 bases; unmatched junction nucleotides: 3. Germline CDR1 reads SGHTA; CDR2 reads FQGTGA. The CDR3 here is CASSLGLAGGSNEQFF. In nucleotides, the CDR3 is TGTGCCAGCAGCTTAGGACTAGCGGGAGGGTCGAATGAGCAGTTCTTC. Filled out from reference TRBV7-3 and TRBJ2-1, the complete variable domain reads GAGVSQTPSNKVTEKGKYVELRCDPISGHTALYWYRQSLGQGPEFLIYFQGTGAADDSGLPNDRFFAVRPEGSVSTLKIQRTERGDSAVYLCASSLGLAGGSNEQFFGPGTRLTVL.

The genes are TRBV28 and TRBJ2-7, with D uncertain. Germline-derived CDR1 and CDR2 are MDHEN and SYDVKM. V lost 7 bases and J 3 bases, leaving 16 bases between the germline ends. CDR3 size: 14 residues. The CDR3 sequence: CASTRSGFLYEQYF. For the CDR3, the DNA is TGTGCCAGCACCAGATCCGGGTTCCTCTACGAGCAGTACTTC. Full variable domain (outside the CDR3, taken from reference TRBV28 and TRBJ2-7): DVKVTQSSRYLVKRTGEKVFLECVQDMDHENMFWYRQDPGLGLRLIYFSYDVKMKEKGDIPEGYSVSREKKERFSLILESASTNQTSMYLCASTRSGFLYEQYFGPGTRLTVT.

The chain links TRBV11-3 to TRBJ2-5, with D possibly being TRBD2 (7 bases). Looked up from germline, CDR1 is SGHNT and CDR2 is YENEEA. The CDR3 length is 18 residues. The V and J ends lost 4 bases and 2 bases respectively, with 23 bases between them. DNA for the CDR3: TGTGCCAGCAGCTCCCGGACAGAGCTAGCGGAATCTCAAGAGACCCAGTACTTC. Protein sequence: CASSSRTELAESQETQYF.

The rearrangement uses TRBV7-2 and TRBJ1-2; weak D call: TRBD1 (6 bases). From germline, CDR1 is SGHTA and CDR2 FQGNSA. The V gene lost 3 bases and the J gene lost 3 bases, with 11 bases spanning the gap. This CDR3 region has 14 residues. CDR3 sequence reads: CASSFPGVHYGYTF. For the CDR3, the DNA is TGTGCCAGCAGCTTCCCAGGGGTTCACTATGGCTACACCTTC.

This rearrangement joins TRBV28 to TRBJ2-5, with D maybe TRBD1 (6 bases). This CDR3 contains 14 residues. Trimming shortened V by 4 bases and J by 5 bases, and 14 bases separated the two germline ends. Germline CDR1 and CDR2: MDHEN and SYDVKM. The CDR3 region has the DNA TGTGCCAGCAGTTCCTTGGCAGGGGCCGAGACCCAGTACTTC. It yields the protein CASSSLAGAETQYF. The complete variable domain, with remaining parts taken from reference TRBV28 and TRBJ2-5, reads DVKVTQSSRYLVKRTGEKVFLECVQDMDHENMFWYRQDPGLGLRLIYFSYDVKMKEKGDIPEGYSVSREKKERFSLILESASTNQTSMYLCASSSLAGAETQYFGPGTRLLVL.

The chain carries TRBV5-4 and TRBJ2-1; 10 bases agree with TRBD2. Looked up from germline, CDR1 is SGHNT and CDR2 is YYREEE (reference sequence). The length of the CDR3 is 15 residues. V was pared by 0 bases and J by 5 bases, with 2 bases of the junction left unmatched. CDR3 sequence reads: CASSLGLAGDNEQFF. DNA of the CDR3: TGTGCCAGCAGCTTGGGTCTAGCGGGAGACAATGAGCAGTTCTTC.

The chain is built from TRBV7-9 and TRBJ2-1; the D gene is possibly TRBD2 (6 bases). Per germline, CDR1 SEHNR and CDR2 FQNEAQ (reference sequence). The CDR3 contains 12 residues. The V end was cut by 7 bases, the J end by 7 bases, with 11 bases between. DNA of the CDR3: TGTGCCAGCACCCTTAGCGGAAATGAGCAGTTCTTC. As protein: CASTLSGNEQFF.

The chain carries TRBV11-1 and TRBJ2-1; TRBD2 might be the D (7 bases). The germline V gene has CDR1 SGHAT and CDR2 FQDESV (reference sequence). Trimming pared 5 bases from V and 8 bases from J, leaving 19 bases between. CDR3 length equals 15 residues. CDR3 in DNA: TGTGCCAGCAGCGGGAGGGGGGGAGGTTTGTATGAGCAGTTCTTC. Amino acids: CASSGRGGGLYEQFF. The variable domain in full, with the rest retrieved from reference TRBV11-1 and TRBJ2-1, is EAEVAQSPRYKITEKSQAVAFWCDPISGHATLYWYRQILGQGPELLVQFQDESVVDDSQLPKDRFSAERLKGVDSTLKIQPAELGDSAMYLCASSGRGGGLYEQFFGPGTRLTVL.

The chain links TRBV28 to TRBJ2-7; 7 nucleotides align to TRBD1. The CDR3 contains 15 residues. Germline loops: CDR1 MDHEN, CDR2 SYDVKM. V gave up 5 bases and J gave up 0 bases; unmatched junction bases: 7. CDR3 region: CASSDRVVGSYEQYF. The CDR3 DNA sequence: TGTGCCAGCAGTGACAGGGTTGTCGGCTCCTACGAGCAGTACTTC.

Concerning this clone itself: Relative to the germline gene, one junction end is altered; a read error may explain this. V and J are TRBV7-3 and TRBJ2-5, with 8 bases aligning to TRBD2. Per germline, CDR1 SGHTA and CDR2 FQGTGA. The CDR3 extends over 14 amino acids. The DNA for the CDR3 is TGTGCCAGCAGCCAGAGCGGGAGCGGTGAGATCCAGTACTTC. Its translation is CASSQSGSGEIQYF.

The chain is built from TRBV7-8 and TRBJ2-3; 10 bases align to TRBD2. The CDR3 sequence is 16 residues long. J was trimmed by 4 bases and V by 5 bases; bases with no gene match: 9. CDR1 is SGHVS, CDR2 FQNEAQ, per germline. The CDR3 region is CASSLRAGGRSDTQYF. In DNA, the CDR3 is TGTGCCAGCAGCCTGAGAGCGGGAGGGAGGTCAGATACGCAGTATTTT.